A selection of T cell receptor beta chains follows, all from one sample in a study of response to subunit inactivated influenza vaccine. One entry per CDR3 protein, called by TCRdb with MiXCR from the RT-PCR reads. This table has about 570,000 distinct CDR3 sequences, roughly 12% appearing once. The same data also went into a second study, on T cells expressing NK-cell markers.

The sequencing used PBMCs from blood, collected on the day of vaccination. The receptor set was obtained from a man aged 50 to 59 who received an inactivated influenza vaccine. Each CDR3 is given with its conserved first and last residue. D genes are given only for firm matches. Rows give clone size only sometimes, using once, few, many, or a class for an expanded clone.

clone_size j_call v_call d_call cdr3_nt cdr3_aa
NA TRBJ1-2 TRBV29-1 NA TGCAGCGTTGAAGAGGTTGACCTTAACTATGGCTACACCTTC CSVEEVDLNYGYTF
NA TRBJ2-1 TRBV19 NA TGTGCCAGTAGTATAGGCCCGAGATCCAAGGAGCAGTTCTTC CASSIGPRSKEQFF
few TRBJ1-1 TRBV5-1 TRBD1 TGCGCCAGCAGCTTCTCGGGACAGGGCTTCTTTGAAGCTTTCTTT CASSFSGQGFFEAFF
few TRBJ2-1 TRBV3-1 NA TGTGCCAGCAGCCGCAGGCCCTCCTACAATGAGCAGTTCTTC CASSRRPSYNEQFF
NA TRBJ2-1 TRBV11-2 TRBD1 TGTGCCAGCAGCTTAGTTAGGACCCGACAGGGCAACTCCTACAATGAGCAGTTCTTC CASSLVRTRQGNSYNEQFF
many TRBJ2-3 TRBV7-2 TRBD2 TGTGCCAGCAGCTTAGCGTACGGGAGGGCCGAAGGAGATACGCAGTATTTT CASSLAYGRAEGDTQYF
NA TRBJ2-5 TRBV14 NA TGTGCCAGCAGCCAAGGGCGCGGTGCAGGGCAAGAGACCCAGTACTTC CASSQGRGAGQETQYF
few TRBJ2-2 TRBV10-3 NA TGTGCCATCAGACCGGGACTTCACACCGGGGAGCTGTTTTTT CAIRPGLHTGELFF
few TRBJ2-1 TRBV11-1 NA TGTGCCAGCACCGAAAGACGGGACTCCTACAATGAGCAGTTCTTC CASTERRDSYNEQFF
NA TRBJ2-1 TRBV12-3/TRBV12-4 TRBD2 TGTGCCAGCAGGGGACTAGCGGCAGAAAGCTCCTACAATGAGCAGTTCTTC CASRGLAAESSYNEQFF
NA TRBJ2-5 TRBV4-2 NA TGTGCCAGCAGCCATCACTGGAAGGACGCAGGAGAGACCCAGTACTTC CASSHHWKDAGETQYF
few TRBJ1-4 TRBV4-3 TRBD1 TGCGCCAGCAGCCAGGGAGGACAGGGCGCTGAAAAACTGTTTTTT CASSQGGQGAEKLFF
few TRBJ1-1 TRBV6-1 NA TGTGCCAGCAGTGAAGGAGGAACGAACACTGAAGCTTTCTTT CASSEGGTNTEAFF
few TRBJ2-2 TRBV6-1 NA TGTGCCACCTACCCGAGGGCCCGCTCCGGGGAGCTGTTTTTT CATYPRARSGELFF
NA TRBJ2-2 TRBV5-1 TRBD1 TGCGCCAGCAGCTCCGGGGACAGGGTTAACACCGGGGAGCTGTTTTTT CASSSGDRVNTGELFF
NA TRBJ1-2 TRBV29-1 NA TGCAGCGTTGAAGATCGGACAGCTCGCTTC CSVEDRTARF
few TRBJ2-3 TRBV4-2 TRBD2 TGTGCCAGCAAACTAGCGGGAGGGGTAGATACGCAGTATTTT CASKLAGGVDTQYF
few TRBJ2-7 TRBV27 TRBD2 TGTGCCAGCAGTTTATCGACTAGCGGGGTCGGGGAGCAGTACTTC CASSLSTSGVGEQYF
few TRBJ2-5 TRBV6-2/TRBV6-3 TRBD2 TGTGCCAGCAGCCAAACGCATCGACTAGCAGAGGGAGAGACCCAGTACTTC CASSQTHRLAEGETQYF
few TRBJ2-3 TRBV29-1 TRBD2 TGCAGCGGCGGGGGGCTCAGCACAGATACGCAGTATTTT CSGGGLSTDTQYF
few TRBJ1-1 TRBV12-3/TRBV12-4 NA TGTGCCAGCAGACTTATCATGAACACTGAAGCTTTCTTT CASRLIMNTEAFF
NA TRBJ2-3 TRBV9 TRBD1 TGTGCCAGCAGCGGTGGGACAGGGGGCGTTGATACGCAGTATTTT CASSGGTGGVDTQYF
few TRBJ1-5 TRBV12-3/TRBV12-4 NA TGTGCCAGCAGTTTAGAGGGGTTGGAGCCCCAGCATTTT CASSLEGLEPQHF
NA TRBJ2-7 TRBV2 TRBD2 TGTGCCAGCAAAACTAGCGGGGGGTCCTCCTACGAGCAGTACTTC CASKTSGGSSYEQYF
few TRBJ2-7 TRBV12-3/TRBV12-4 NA TGTGCCAGCAGAGCCGGGATCATCTACGAGCAGTACTTC CASRAGIIYEQYF
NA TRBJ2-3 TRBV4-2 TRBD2 TGTGCCAGCAGCCAAGATCGAACTAGCGGAGATACGCAGTATTTT CASSQDRTSGDTQYF
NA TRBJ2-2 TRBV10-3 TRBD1 TGTGCCACGCGGACAGGGGGAGCGACCGGGGAGCTGTTTTTT CATRTGGATGELFF
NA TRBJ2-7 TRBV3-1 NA TGTGCCAGCAGACCCCAAGGTTCCCCCTCCTACGAGCAGTACTTC CASRPQGSPSYEQYF
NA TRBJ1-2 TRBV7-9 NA TGTGCCAGCAGCTCTCCTAGACAGGAATCAGGCTACACCTTC CASSSPRQESGYTF
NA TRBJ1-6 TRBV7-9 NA TGTGCCAGCACTACCGGGCAGGGACATTCACCCCTCCACTTT CASTTGQGHSPLHF
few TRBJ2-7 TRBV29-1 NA TGCAGCGTTGAGGACAGTACCTACGAGCAGTACTTC CSVEDSTYEQYF
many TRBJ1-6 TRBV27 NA TGTGCCAGCAGTTTTGAGGGGACCCATTCACCCCTCCACTTT CASSFEGTHSPLHF
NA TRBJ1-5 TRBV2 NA TGTGCCAGCAGTCCGCCAGGGAGAGGGAGCAATCAGCCCCAGCATTTT CASSPPGRGSNQPQHF